The T cell receptor beta chain under discussion was sequenced for a study of CD8 T cells in ankylosing spondylitis. Study results and limitations: A motif in TCR beta, a set of roughly 8 highly homologous variants, appeared characteristic of ankylosing spondylitis blood. Earlier authors reported some of these motif variants in reactive arthritis synovial fluid and blood.

This clonotype has at least ten counts. Its antigen is not known. TCRdb independently ran MiXCR on the 5' RACE reads; one entry per CDR3 protein. The data hold under 250,000 distinct CDR3 sequences, with about 10% observed a single time. The germline V gene encodes CDR1 SGHNT and CDR2 YYREEE (reference sequence). The CDR3 extends over 15 amino acids. The ends lost 4 bases at V and 8 bases at J; junction bases unmatched: 8. The specimen was blood, either unsorted or a sorted T cell fraction (not recorded which). This receptor was taken from a male donor with ankylosing spondylitis or in good health (not recorded which). The chain links TRBV5-4 to TRBJ2-2; 10 positions match TRBD1. The CDR3 sequence is CASSTVGQGLGELFF. The CDR3 bases are TGTGCCAGCAGCACGGTGGGACAGGGGCTTGGGGAGCTGTTTTTT.